Listed below are T cell receptor beta chains from one sample, sequenced in a study of shared clonotypes between healthy human individuals. Profiling relied on immunoSEQ multiplex PCR, and the TCRdb table lists in-frame clones only, not all of them. The sample holds around 690,000 clones; roughly 88% are singletons and the top ten take roughly 36%. Sequencing used memory CD8+ T cells from PBMCs. The receptors come from a man aged 18 to 29 in good health. Some clones in this sample may be carry-over from other donors' samples. Both conserved end residues are part of each CDR3. The D gene is left open where the match is weak. Clone size is not always given. Where it is, it says once, few, many or a class for expanded clones.

TRBV2,.,TRBJ1-5,.,CASSGGHSNQPQHF,TGTGCCAGCAGCGGGGGACATAGCAATCAGCCCCAGCATTTT
TRBV7-9,.,TRBJ1-1,TRBD1,CASSPDRDNLWAW,TGTGCCAGCAGCCCGGACAGGGACAATCTTTGGGCTTGG
TRBV28,.,TRBJ2-7,.,CASSFRAGYSYEQYF,TGTGCCAGCAGTTTCCGGGCAGGATATTCCTACGAGCAGTACTTC
TRBV29-1,.,TRBJ2-2,TRBD1,CSVEGPPGGPVGELFF,TGCAGCGTTGAAGGTCCTCCAGGGGGCCCCGTTGGGGAGCTGTTTTTT
TRBV27,.,TRBJ2-1,TRBD2,CASRRAGGNGHEQFF,TGTGCCAGCAGGCGAGCGGGAGGGAATGGCCATGAGCAGTTCTTC
TRBV28,.,TRBJ2-7,TRBD2,CASSFAGESRAEQYF,TGTGCCAGCAGTTTCGCGGGAGAATCGAGGGCCGAGCAGTACTTC
TRBV11-3,.,TRBJ2-5,.,CASSPRRWPRVFYF,TGTGCCAGCAGCCCACGACGGTGGCCTCGAGTTTTTTACTTC
TRBV2,.,TRBJ2-7,.,CASSYPREFSSYEQYF,TGTGCCAGCAGTTACCCTCGTGAATTTAGCTCCTACGAGCAGTACTTC
TRBV12-5,.,TRBJ2-3,.,CASALWSSLSTDTQYF,TGTGCTAGTGCCCTCTGGTCCTCGTTAAGCACAGATACGCAGTATTTT
TRBV7-2,.,TRBJ2-1,.,CASSPQGAYNEQFF,TGTGCCAGCAGCCCACAGGGAGCCTACAATGAGCAGTTCTTC
TRBV11-2,.,TRBJ2-1,.,CASRPNQGTHNEQFF,TGTGCCAGCAGACCAAACCAGGGGACTCACAATGAGCAGTTCTTC
TRBV23-1,.,TRBJ1-1,TRBD1,CASSQSRTGGTEAFF,TGCGCCAGCAGTCAATCCCGGACAGGGGGGACTGAAGCTTTCTTT
TRBV28,.,TRBJ1-1,.,CASTLGGWDTEAFF,TGTGCCAGCACCCTAGGGGGTTGGGACACTGAAGCTTTCTTT
TRBV28,many,TRBJ1-1,TRBD1,CASSFTGTGVRRAFF,TGTGCCAGCAGTTTTACGGGGACAGGGGTTCGGAGAGCTTTCTTT
TRBV6-4,.,TRBJ1-1,.,CASSVQGGTEAFF,TGTGCCAGCAGTGTCCAGGGAGGCACTGAAGCTTTCTTT
TRBV28,once,TRBJ2-5,.,CASSFLRARETQYF,TGTGCCAGCAGTTTTTTGCGGGCGAGGGAGACCCAGTACTTC
TRBV27,.,TRBJ1-1,TRBD1,CASSWTGSTEAFF,TGTGCCAGCAGCTGGACAGGGAGCACTGAAGCTTTCTTT
TRBV21-1,.,TRBJ2-1,.,CASIVGRGTSSYNEQFF,.
TRBV6-1,.,TRBJ2-1,.,CASRFSRGSYNEQFF,TGTGCCAGCAGGTTCAGTCGCGGAAGCTACAATGAGCAGTTCTTC
TRBV27,.,TRBJ2-7,TRBD1,CASTGTGGREQYF,TGTGCCAGCACTGGCACAGGGGGAAGGGAGCAGTACTTC
TRBV19,.,TRBJ1-2,.,CASSIREEMNYGYTF,TGTGCCAGTAGTATCCGGGAGGAGATGAACTATGGCTACACCTTC
TRBV27,.,TRBJ2-1,.,CASSLVEGAYNEQFF,TGTGCCAGCAGTTTAGTGGAGGGGGCGTACAATGAGCAGTTCTTC
TRBV29-1,.,TRBJ2-1,TRBD1,CSGDRGTNEQFF,TGCAGCGGCGACAGGGGGACCAATGAGCAGTTCTTC
TRBV11-2,.,TRBJ1-1,.,CASSLTGGREAFF,TGTGCCAGCAGCCTCACCGGGGGACGTGAAGCTTTCTTT
TRBV10-3,.,TRBJ1-2,TRBD1,CAISDPDRVDYGYTF,TGTGCCATCAGTGACCCGGACAGGGTGGACTATGGCTACACCTTC
TRBV5-3,.,TRBJ1-5,TRBD1,CARSLSLGGGISNQPQHF,TGTGCCAGAAGCTTGAGCTTAGGGGGCGGGATAAGCAATCAGCCCCAGCATTTT
TRBV29-1,.,TRBJ1-4,TRBD1,CSGQGGEKLFF,TGCAGCGGACAGGGAGGTGAAAAACTGTTTTTT
TRBV27,.,TRBJ1-1,.,CASSNAGMNTEAFF,TGTGCCAGCAGTAACGCAGGCATGAACACTGAAGCTTTCTTT